This T cell receptor beta chain derives from a study of blood T cell repertoires in COVID-19. Background on the study: Acute and convalescent COVID-19 specimens originated in the United States, Italy and Spain. The cDNA or gDNA used as material had been derived from T cells, B-cell-depleted T cells, or PBMCs.

Original handling: Amplification from reference gene primers served as the basis for estimated nucleated cell counts. TCRdb's table, derived via immunoSEQ multiplex PCR, lists solely in-frame clones and lacks some. V and J calls and clone size are given by that table; D and trimming were obtained from the DNA. The table has over 100,000 clones, 75% to 90% seen once. The germline V gene has CDR1 SGHTA and CDR2 FQGNSA. The CDR3 extends over 16 amino acids. Trimming removed 2 bases from V and 5 bases from J, with 17 bases in between. The V call is TRBV7-2, the J call TRBJ2-3; a weak D match, TRBD1 (5 bases). The sample comprised peripheral blood. The source is a human donor in a cohort sampled during active COVID-19. In nucleotides, the CDR3 is TGTGCCAGCAGCTTATTTGGCCAGGGCACCGGAGATACGCAGTATTTT. Amino acids: CASSLFGQGTGDTQYF.